This T cell receptor beta chain was sequenced in a study of a mutant IDH1 vaccine in newly diagnosed glioma. Broader study findings: Top peripheral T cell clonotype shifts appeared unrelated to pseudoprogression.

Sample time point: week 35, safety follow-up. Each dose delivered 300 ug of mutant IDH1 20-mer peptide subcutaneously with imiquimod. In weeks 1, 3, 5, 7, 11, 15, 19 and 23, patients were immunized, eight times in all. The study enrolled donors with new WHO grade 3 or 4 IDH1-mutant, ATRX-lost astrocytomas. Assay: immunoSEQ multiplex PCR; the TCRdb copy retains only in-frame clones and omits some. The profile shows fewer than 45,000 clones, approximately 81% of them singletons. CDR3 length: 14 amino acids. Trimming shortened V by 0 bases and J by 5 bases, and 12 bases separated the two germline ends. Germline lookup yields CDR1 SGDLS and CDR2 YYNGEE. As concerns this clone: Its antigen is currently unknown.

The rearrangement joins TRBV9 to TRBJ2-7, with no clear D. The input for sequencing was PBMCs, taken from a glioma patient whose treatment included an IDH1 peptide vaccine. This clonotype was sampled from a woman between 35 and 50 years old with glioma. Some clones in this sample may be carry-over from other donors' samples. The CDR3, as DNA: TGTGCCAGCAGCGTAGGGGAAGGGTACCACGAGCAGTACTTC. Protein: CASSVGEGYHEQYF.